This T cell receptor beta chain is from a study of kidney transplant recipient with SARS-CoV-2 infection. The V segment lost 1 base and the J segment 4 bases; nucleotides outside the gene matches: 4. The CDR3 runs 15 residues. Germline V lookup: CDR1 MNHEY, CDR2 SMNVEV (reference sequence). TCRdb re-derived calls from the reads in MiXCR, one entry per CDR3 protein. This table has 200,000 to 250,000 distinct CDR3 sequences, less than 35% appearing once. This clonotype was observed at least ten times. The source is a male patient between 25 and 39 years old who had COVID-19 and was a kidney transplant recipient. Some of the T cells might come from the graft donor. Specimen: a blood sample, collected at baseline and around day 110 from a kidney transplant recipient. This chain uses TRBV27 with TRBJ2-1; 7 bases fit TRBD2. This CDR3 is CASSLYEGLYNEQFF. CDR3 coding DNA: TGTGCCAGCAGTTTATACGAGGGACTATACAATGAGCAGTTCTTC.